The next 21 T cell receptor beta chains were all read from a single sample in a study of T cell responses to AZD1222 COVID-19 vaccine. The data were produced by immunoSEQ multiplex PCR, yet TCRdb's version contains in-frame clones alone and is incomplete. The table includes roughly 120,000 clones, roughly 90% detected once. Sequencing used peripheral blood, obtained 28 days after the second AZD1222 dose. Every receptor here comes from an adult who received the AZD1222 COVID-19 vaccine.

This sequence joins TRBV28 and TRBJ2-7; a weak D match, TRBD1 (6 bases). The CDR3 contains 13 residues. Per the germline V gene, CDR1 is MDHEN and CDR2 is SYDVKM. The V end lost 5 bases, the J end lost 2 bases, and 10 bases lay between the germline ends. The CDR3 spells CASSENRAYEQYF. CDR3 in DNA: TGTGCCAGCAGTGAGAACAGGGCCTACGAGCAGTACTTC.

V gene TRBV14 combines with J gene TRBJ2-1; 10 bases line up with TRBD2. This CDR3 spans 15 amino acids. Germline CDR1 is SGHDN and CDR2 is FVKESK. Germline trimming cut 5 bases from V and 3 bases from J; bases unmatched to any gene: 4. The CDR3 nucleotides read TGTGCCAGCAGCAAACTAGCGGGAAACTACAATGAGCAGTTCTTC. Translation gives CASSKLAGNYNEQFF.

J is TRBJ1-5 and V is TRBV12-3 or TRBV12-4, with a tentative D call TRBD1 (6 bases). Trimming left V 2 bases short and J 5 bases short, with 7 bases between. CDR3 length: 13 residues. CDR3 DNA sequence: TGTGCCAGCAGTTTAAAGGGGGATCAGCCCCAGCATTTT. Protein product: CASSLKGDQPQHF.

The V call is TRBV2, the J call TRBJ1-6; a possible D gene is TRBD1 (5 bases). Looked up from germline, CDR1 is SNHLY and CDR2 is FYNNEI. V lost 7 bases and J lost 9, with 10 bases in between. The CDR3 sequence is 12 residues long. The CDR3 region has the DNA TGTGCCAGCATCCGGGGGGGTTCACCCCTCCACTTT. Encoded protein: CASIRGGSPLHF.

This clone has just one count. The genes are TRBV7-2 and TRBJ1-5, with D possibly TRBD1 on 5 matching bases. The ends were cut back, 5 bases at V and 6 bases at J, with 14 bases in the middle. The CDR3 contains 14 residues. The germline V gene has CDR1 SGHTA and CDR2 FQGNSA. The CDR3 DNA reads TGTGCCAGCAGCCCCCGGGGGACTAGTCAGCCCCAGCATTTT. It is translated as CASSPRGTSQPQHF.

CDR3 DNA sequence: TGTGCCAGCTCACCTCGGACGGCCGGGGACATTCAGTACTTC. Its translation is CASSPRTAGDIQYF. This chain connects TRBV18 to TRBJ2-4; D possibly corresponds to TRBD2 (5 bases). Germline V gives CDR1 KGHSH, CDR2 LQKENI. The V end lost 3 bases, the J end lost 8 bases, and 14 bases lay between the germline ends. This CDR3 is 14 amino acids long.

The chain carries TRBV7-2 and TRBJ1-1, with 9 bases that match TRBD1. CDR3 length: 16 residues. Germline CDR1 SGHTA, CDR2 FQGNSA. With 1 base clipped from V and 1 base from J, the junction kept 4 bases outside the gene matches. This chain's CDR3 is CASSLEGQGANTEAFF. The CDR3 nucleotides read TGTGCCAGCAGCTTAGAGGGACAGGGAGCGAACACTGAAGCTTTCTTT.

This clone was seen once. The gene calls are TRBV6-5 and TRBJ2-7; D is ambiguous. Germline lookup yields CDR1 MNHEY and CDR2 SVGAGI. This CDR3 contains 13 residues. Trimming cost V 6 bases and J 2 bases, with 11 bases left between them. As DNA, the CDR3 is TGTGCCAGCAGGGCAACTCCCACCTACGAGCAGTACTTC. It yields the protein CASRATPTYEQYF.

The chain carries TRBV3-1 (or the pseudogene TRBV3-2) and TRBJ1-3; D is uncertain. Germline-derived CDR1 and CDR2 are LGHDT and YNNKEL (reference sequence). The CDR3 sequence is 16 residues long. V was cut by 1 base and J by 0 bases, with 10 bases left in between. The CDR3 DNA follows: TGTGCCAGCAGCCAAGTCCCCCTTAGCTCTGGAAACACCATATATTTT. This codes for CASSQVPLSSGNTIYF.

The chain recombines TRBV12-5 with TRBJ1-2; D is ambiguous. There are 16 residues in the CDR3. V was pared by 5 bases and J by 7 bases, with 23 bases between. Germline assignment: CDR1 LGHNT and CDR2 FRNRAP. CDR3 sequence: CASGRDPDPWLFGYTF. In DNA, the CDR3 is TGTGCTAGTGGTAGAGACCCCGATCCTTGGTTGTTTGGCTACACCTTC.

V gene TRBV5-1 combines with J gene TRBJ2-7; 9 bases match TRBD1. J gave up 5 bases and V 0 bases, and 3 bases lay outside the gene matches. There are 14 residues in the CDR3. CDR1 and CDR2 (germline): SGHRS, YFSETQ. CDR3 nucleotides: TGCGCCAGCAGCTTGGCAACAGGGGGCCACGAGCAGTACTTC. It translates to CASSLATGGHEQYF.

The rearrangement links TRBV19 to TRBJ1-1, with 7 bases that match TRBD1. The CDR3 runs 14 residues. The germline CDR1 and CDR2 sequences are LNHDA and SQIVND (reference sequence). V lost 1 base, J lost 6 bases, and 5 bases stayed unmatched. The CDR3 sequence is CASSIATGAPEAFF. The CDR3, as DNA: TGTGCCAGTAGTATAGCCACAGGGGCCCCTGAAGCTTTCTTT.

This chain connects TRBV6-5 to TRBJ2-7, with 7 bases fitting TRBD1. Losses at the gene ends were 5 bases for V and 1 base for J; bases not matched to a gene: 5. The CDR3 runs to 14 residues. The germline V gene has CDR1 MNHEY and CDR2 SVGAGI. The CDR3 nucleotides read TGTGCCAGCAGTACAAACAGGGGATCCTACGAGCAGTACTTC. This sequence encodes CASSTNRGSYEQYF.

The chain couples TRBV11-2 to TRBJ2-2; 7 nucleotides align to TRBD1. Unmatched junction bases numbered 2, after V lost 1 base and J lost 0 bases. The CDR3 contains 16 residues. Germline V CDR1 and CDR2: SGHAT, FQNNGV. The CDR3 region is CASSLGTGANTGELFF. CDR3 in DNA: TGTGCCAGCAGCTTAGGCACAGGGGCGAACACCGGGGAGCTGTTTTTT.

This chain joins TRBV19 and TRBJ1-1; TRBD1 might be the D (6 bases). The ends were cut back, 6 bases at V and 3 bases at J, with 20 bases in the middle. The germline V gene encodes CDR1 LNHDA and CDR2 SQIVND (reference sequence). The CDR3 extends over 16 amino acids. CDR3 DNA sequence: TGTGCCAGTAGGACCGGGGGCGCAGAGGGGGACACTGAAGCTTTCTTT. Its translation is CASRTGGAEGDTEAFF.

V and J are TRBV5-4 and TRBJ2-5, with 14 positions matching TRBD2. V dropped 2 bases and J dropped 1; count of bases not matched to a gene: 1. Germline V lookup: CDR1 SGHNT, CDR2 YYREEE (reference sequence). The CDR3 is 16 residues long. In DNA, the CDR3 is TGTGCCAGCAGCTTCGGACTAGCGGGGGGCCAAGAGACCCAGTACTTC. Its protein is CASSFGLAGGQETQYF. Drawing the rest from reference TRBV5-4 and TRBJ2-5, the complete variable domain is ETGVTQSPTHLIKTRGQQVTLRCSSQSGHNTVSWYQQALGQGPQFIFQYYREEENGRGNFPPRFSGLQFPNYSSELNVNALELDDSALYLCASSFGLAGGQETQYFGPGTRLLVL.

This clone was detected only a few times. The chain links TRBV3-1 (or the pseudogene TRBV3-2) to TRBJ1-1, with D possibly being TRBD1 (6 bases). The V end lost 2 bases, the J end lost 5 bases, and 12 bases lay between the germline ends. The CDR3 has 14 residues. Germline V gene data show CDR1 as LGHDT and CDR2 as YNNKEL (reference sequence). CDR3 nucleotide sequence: TGTGCCAGCAGCCAAAACAGGGTGAGGACTGAAGCTTTCTTT. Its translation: CASSQNRVRTEAFF.

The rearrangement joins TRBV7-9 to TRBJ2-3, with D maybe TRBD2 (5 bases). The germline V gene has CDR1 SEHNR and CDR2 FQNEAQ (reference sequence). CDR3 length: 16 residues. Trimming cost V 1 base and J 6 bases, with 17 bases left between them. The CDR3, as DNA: TGTGCCAGCAGCTTAGGATGGCTGGCGGGCGGGGATACGCAGTATTTT. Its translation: CASSLGWLAGGDTQYF.

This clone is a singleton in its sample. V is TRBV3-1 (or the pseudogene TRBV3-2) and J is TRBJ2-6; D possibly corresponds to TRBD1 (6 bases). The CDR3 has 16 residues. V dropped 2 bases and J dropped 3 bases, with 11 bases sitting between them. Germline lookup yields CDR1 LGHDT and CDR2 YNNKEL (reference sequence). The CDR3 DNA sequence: TGTGCCAGCAGCCAAAGGGGGATGGGTGGGGCCAACGTCCTGACTTTC. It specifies CASSQRGMGGANVLTF.

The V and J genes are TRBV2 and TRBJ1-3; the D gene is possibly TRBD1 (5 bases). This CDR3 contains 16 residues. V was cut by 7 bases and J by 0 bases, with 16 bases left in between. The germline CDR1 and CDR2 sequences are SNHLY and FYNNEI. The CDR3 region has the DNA TGTGCCAGCAATGGGCGGGGGTATACCTCTGGAAACACCATATATTTT. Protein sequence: CASNGRGYTSGNTIYF.

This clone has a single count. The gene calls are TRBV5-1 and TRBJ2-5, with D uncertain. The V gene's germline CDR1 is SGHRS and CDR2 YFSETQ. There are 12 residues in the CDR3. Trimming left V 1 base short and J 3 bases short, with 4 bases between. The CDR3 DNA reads TGCGCCAGCAGCTTGAGTGAAGAGACCCAGTACTTC. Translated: CASSLSEETQYF. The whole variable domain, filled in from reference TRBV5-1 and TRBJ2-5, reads KAGVTQTPRYLIKTRGQQVTLSCSPISGHRSVSWYQQTPGQGLQFLFEYFSETQRNKGNFPGRFSGRQFSNSRSEMNVSTLELGDSALYLCASSLSEETQYFGPGTRLLVL.